This record looks at one T cell receptor beta chain sequence and its context. This record comes from a study of blood T cell repertoires in COVID-19. Whole-study context: Spain, Italy and the United States supplied samples that represented acute and convalescent COVID-19. Sample material is recorded as cDNA or gDNA derived from T cells, B-cell-depleted T cells, or PBMCs.

This CDR3 is built from 14 residues. The V gene lost 3 bases and the J gene lost 7 bases, with 18 bases spanning the gap. Per germline, CDR1 GTSNPN and CDR2 SVGIG (reference sequence). Authors' methods: The authors estimated nucleated cell counts from reference gene primer amplification. The table came from immunoSEQ multiplex PCR; TCRdb's copy has only in-frame clones and leaves some out. D and trimming come from the DNA, and the V and J calls and clone size come from that table. The sample comprises 150,000 to 200,000 clones, 88% of which are singletons, and around 1.9% rests with the top ten. The origin of this receptor is a man in his 70s with active or convalescent COVID-19. This sequence joins TRBV30 and TRBJ2-5, with D possibly matching TRBD1 (6 bases). Sequencing input: peripheral blood. The CDR3 region is CAWSRIRTVGTQYF. The CDR3 region has the DNA TGTGCCTGGAGCCGGATCCGGACAGTGGGGACCCAGTACTTC.